One T cell receptor beta chain is described in this entry. The data were obtained in a study of Ad26.COV2.S vaccination and SARS-CoV-2 variants. Treatment specified: some 20 received Ad26.COV2.S at low or high dose, single or two shots; about 5 received placebo; per-sample allocation not given. The samples date from day 63 after the first vaccine or placebo injection. The protocol was immunoSEQ multiplex PCR, while the TCRdb copy is restricted to in-frame clones and leaves out a portion. The data hold 450,000 to 550,000 clones, with roughly 89% observed a single time. The V gene's germline CDR1 is LNHNV and CDR2 YYDKDF (reference sequence). The ends were cut back, 5 bases at V and 1 base at J, with 8 bases in the middle. The CDR3 contains 13 residues.

The starting material was peripheral blood, obtained in a trial of Ad26.COV2.S vaccine versus placebo. This TCR derives from a person between 18 and 59 years old who received the Ad26.COV2.S COVID-19 vaccine or a placebo. The V call is TRBV15, the J call TRBJ1-1; D is unresolved. CDR3 residues: CATSLHRNTEAFF. The CDR3 region has the DNA TGTGCCACCAGCTTGCACAGGAACACTGAAGCTTTCTTT.